This TCR beta chain is from a study of T cells in Graves' hyperthyroidism and ophthalmopathy. On the study more broadly: Before treatment of any kind, peripheral blood was taken at initial diagnosis.

General study points: For ophthalmopathy, model prediction preceded onset by a median 6.5 months.

V was clipped by 9 bases and J by 0 bases, with 13 bases between them. The germline gives CDR1 MNHNS, CDR2 SASEGT. This CDR3 has 14 residues. On the basis of clinical symptoms, serum thyroxine and TRAb, thyroid ultrasound and orbital computed tomography, diagnoses were made. There were TCR beta CDR3 regions amplified from RNA transcripts. With the HTBI primer set, the TCR CDR3 went through a first round of RT-PCR. A single record per CDR3 protein comes from TCRdb applying MiXCR to the multiplex PCR reads. The repertoire holds 550,000 to 850,000 distinct CDR3 sequences, with around 20% as singletons. As concerns this clonotype: No antigen is known for it.

The sample was blood. The chain carries TRBV6-1 and TRBJ2-3, with a weak D call TRBD1 (6 bases). This TCR was sampled from a woman aged 50 to 60 with Graves' hyperthyroidism that later progressed to Graves' ophthalmopathy. As DNA, the CDR3 is TGTGCCAGTAAACAGGGCCCTAGCACAGATACGCAGTATTTT. Encoded protein: CASKQGPSTDTQYF.